The 29 T cell receptor beta chains given below trace back to one sample, sequenced in a study of T cell repertoires in cytomegalovirus infection (dated by TCRdb to between 2018 and 2021). What this sample's treatment or condition label stands for: in vitro stimulation with specific CMV peptide epitopes to enrich CMV-specific T cells. TCRdb shows the sequencer as Illumina HiSeq 1500. TCRdb's own reprocessing of the public reads used fastp at Q25 and MiXCR and kept productive beta chains. Rows matching on CDR3 protein sequence are summarized as one entry with the most common DNA and genes. The sample table shows hundreds of thousands of distinct CDR3 sequences, and roughly 28% are seen once. Jointly, the top ten make up around 20% of the sample. Which antigens these TCRs recognize remains unknown. Sample: cultured PBMCs, taken from culture after CMV antigen stimulation. These receptors were collected from a human donor in good health (CMV status not recorded). Some clones in this sample may be carry-over from other donors' samples.

This clonotype was seen more than once but under ten times. This sequence joins TRBV7-6 and TRBJ2-5; TRBD1 matches at 7 bases. Germline assignment: CDR1 SGHVS and CDR2 FNYEAQ. The CDR3 loop spans 14 amino acids. V trimming: 3 bases; J trimming: 5 bases; junction bases outside the gene matches: 6. The CDR3 reads CASSLSGTAETQYF. As DNA, the CDR3 is TGTGCCAGCAGCTTGTCCGGGACAGCGGAGACCCAGTACTTC.

The CDR3 sequence is CASSLSSGTHYEQYF. CDR3 bases: TGTGCCAGCAGCTTGTCTAGCGGAACCCACTACGAGCAGTACTTC. This chain joins TRBV5-5 and TRBJ2-7; 7 positions match TRBD2. The junction had 7 bases not matched to a gene; V was cut back by 1 base and J by 3 bases. CDR3 length equals 15 residues. CDR1 and CDR2 (germline): SGHKS, YYEKEE (reference sequence).

The sample holds many counts of this clonotype. The chain is built from TRBV7-2 and TRBJ2-3; D not resolved. The V end lost 5 bases, the J end lost 5 bases, and 8 bases lay between the germline ends. The CDR3 runs to 12 residues. Per germline, CDR1 SGHTA and CDR2 FQGNSA. As DNA, the CDR3 is TGTGCCAGCAGCGCGAATTTAGATACGCAGTATTTT. It codes for CASSANLDTQYF.

V is TRBV10-3 and J is TRBJ2-5; TRBD2 matches 9 bases. This CDR3 region has 15 residues. The V gene end was trimmed by 7 bases and the J gene end by 0 bases; junction bases not matched to a gene: 6. From germline, CDR1 is ENHRY and CDR2 SYGVKD. The CDR3 DNA reads TGTGCCATCACCGCTAGCGGGAACTACCAAGAGACCCAGTACTTC. This sequence encodes CAITASGNYQETQYF.

The chain employs TRBV10-3 and TRBJ1-1, with a weak D call TRBD1 (5 bases). Trimming cost V 8 bases and J 7 bases, with 17 bases left between them. CDR3 length: 13 residues. Germline CDR1 ENHRY, CDR2 SYGVKD. Written as DNA, the CDR3 is TGTGCCATCGCGGACCGTGGCGGGGGTGAAGCTTTCTTT. It specifies CAIADRGGGEAFF.

The rearrangement uses TRBV5-1 and TRBJ2-1; TRBD2 aligns across 8 bases. The CDR3 loop spans 15 amino acids. With 4 bases clipped from V and 7 bases from J, the junction kept 10 bases outside the gene matches. Germline loops: CDR1 SGHRS, CDR2 YFSETQ. The CDR3 is CASSPGGGQGNEQFF. The CDR3 DNA follows: TGCGCCAGCAGCCCCGGGGGGGGGCAGGGTAATGAGCAGTTCTTC. Together with reference TRBV5-1 and TRBJ2-1, the CDR3 gives the full variable domain: KAGVTQTPRYLIKTRGQQVTLSCSPISGHRSVSWYQQTPGQGLQFLFEYFSETQRNKGNFPGRFSGRQFSNSRSEMNVSTLELGDSALYLCASSPGGGQGNEQFFGPGTRLTVL.

This clonotype was seen a few times. The genes are TRBV12-3 or TRBV12-4 and TRBJ1-5, with D perhaps matching TRBD1 (5 bases). The V and J ends lost 1 base and 6 bases respectively, with 13 bases between them. CDR3 size: 15 residues. CDR3 amino acids: CASSLVGGPGQPQHF. The CDR3 region has the DNA TGTGCCAGCAGTTTAGTTGGGGGTCCGGGTCAGCCCCAGCATTTT.

The gene calls are TRBV4-2 and TRBJ2-3; TRBD2 matches 13 bases. Germline trimming cut 0 bases from V and 4 bases from J; bases unmatched to any gene: 10. The CDR3 consists of 19 residues. Germline V CDR1 and CDR2: LGHNA, YNFKEQ. CDR3 protein: CASSQDRVRTSGGADTQYF. DNA of the CDR3: TGTGCCAGCAGCCAAGATCGGGTCCGGACTAGCGGGGGTGCAGATACGCAGTATTTT.

J is TRBJ1-1 and V is TRBV10-3, with no clear D. V shed 2 bases and J shed 2 bases, with 6 bases lying between them. The CDR3 totals 13 residues. Germline V gene sequence: CDR1 ENHRY, CDR2 SYGVKD. The CDR3 DNA sequence: TGTGCCATCAGTGAGAGCAGCAACACTGAAGCTTTCTTT. This translates into CAISESSNTEAFF.

This clonotype was counted between two and nine times. The V and J genes are TRBV28 and TRBJ1-5; D is possibly TRBD1 (5 bases). CDR3 length equals 14 residues. In germline, CDR1 is MDHEN, CDR2 SYDVKM. V was shortened by 6 bases and J by 5 bases, with 14 bases between the two germline ends. CDR3 loop: CASRYTGTHQPQHF. For the CDR3, the DNA is TGTGCCAGCAGGTATACAGGCACCCATCAGCCCCAGCATTTT.

This clonotype was found a few times. The V and J genes are TRBV19 and TRBJ2-6, with D possibly being TRBD1 (5 bases). The CDR3 is made up of 16 amino acids. Trimming took off 0 bases at V and 4 bases at J, with 10 bases between the two ends. Germline CDR1 reads LNHDA; CDR2 reads SQIVND (reference sequence). In nucleotides, the CDR3 is TGTGCCAGTAGTATAGATTTCAGGGCAGGGGCCAACGTCCTGACTTTC. Its translation is CASSIDFRAGANVLTF.

This clonotype turned up a few times. This rearrangement joins TRBV12-5 to TRBJ1-5; D call uncertain. Germline values: CDR1 LGHNT, CDR2 FRNRAP. The CDR3 runs to 18 residues. V was cut by 5 bases and J by 0 bases, with 20 bases left in between. The CDR3 region has the DNA TGTGCTAGTGGTCCAGGATCCCGGACGGCTTATAGCAATCAGCCCCAGCATTTT. It encodes CASGPGSRTAYSNQPQHF.

The gene calls are TRBV28 and TRBJ1-2; D call uncertain. The germline gives CDR1 MDHEN, CDR2 SYDVKM. The V and J ends lost 3 bases and 10 bases respectively, with 3 bases between them. The CDR3 extends over 9 amino acids. As DNA, the CDR3 is TGTGCCAGCAGTTTCCCCTACACCTTC. Its translation is CASSFPYTF.

The chain combines TRBV6-2 or TRBV6-3 with TRBJ1-2; D gene ambiguous. This CDR3 is built from 14 residues. Germline V lookup: CDR1 MNHEY, CDR2 SVGEGT. Trimming removed 5 bases at V and 3 bases at J, with 13 bases between. CDR3 residues: CASSAGTPYYGYTF. In DNA, the CDR3 is TGTGCCAGCAGTGCAGGAACCCCCTACTATGGCTACACCTTC.

CDR3 residues: CASSQAAAWGNTIYF. The CDR3 nucleotides are TGCGCCAGCAGCCAAGCGGCGGCATGGGGAAACACCATATATTTT. The chain is built from TRBV4-3 and TRBJ1-3; D gene unclear. Looked up from germline, CDR1 is LGHNA and CDR2 is YSLEER. This CDR3 is built from 15 residues. Trimming shortened V by 1 base and J by 4 bases, and 11 bases separated the two germline ends.

In this sample, this clonotype turned up many times. The chain employs TRBV7-2 and TRBJ2-3; D gene uncertain. Germline V gives CDR1 SGHTA, CDR2 FQGNSA. Trimming cost V 1 base and J 3 bases, with 8 bases left between them. The CDR3 spans 14 residues. The DNA for the CDR3 is TGTGCCAGCAGCTTAGTGGGCCGAACAGATACGCAGTATTTT. Encoded protein: CASSLVGRTDTQYF.

The CDR3: CASSPPRTGDGYTF. CDR3 sequence (DNA): TGTGCCAGCAGCCCCCCGAGGACAGGGGATGGCTACACCTTC. The rearrangement links TRBV7-9 to TRBJ1-2; 9 bases agree with TRBD1. The CDR3 spans 14 residues. J gave up 6 bases and V 5 bases, and 7 bases lay outside the gene matches. Germline lookup yields CDR1 SEHNR and CDR2 FQNEAQ (reference sequence).

In this sample, this clonotype turned up a few times. The chain combines TRBV7-9 with TRBJ2-7; no definite D call. Trimming took 8 bases from V and 0 from J, leaving 11 bases between them. The CDR3 consists of 13 residues. In germline, CDR1 is SEHNR, CDR2 FQNEAQ (reference sequence). The CDR3 DNA reads as TGTGCCAGCGTAGACTCAAGCTCCTACGAGCAGTACTTC. Translating gives CASVDSSSYEQYF.

This clonotype turned up a few times. The chain recombines TRBV4-1 with TRBJ1-2, with TRBD1 matching over 8 bases. The V gene end was trimmed by 4 bases and the J gene end by 8 bases; junction bases not matched to a gene: 9. The CDR3 contains 14 residues. Germline CDR1 reads MGHRA; CDR2 reads YSYEKL. In DNA form, the CDR3 reads TGCGCCAGCAGCCGCGCCGGGACAGGTGTCGGCTACACCTTC. This gives the protein CASSRAGTGVGYTF.

The V call is TRBV20-1, the J call TRBJ2-5, with a weak D call TRBD1 (5 bases). This CDR3 has 12 amino acids. V was pared by 2 bases and J by 7 bases, with 11 bases between. Germline V CDR1 and CDR2: DFQATT, SNEGSKA (reference sequence). CDR3 in DNA: TGCAGTGCTAGAACAACAGGAGTGACCCAGTACTTC. It translates to CSARTTGVTQYF.

In its sample, this clonotype was seen a few times. The chain has TRBV6-5 and TRBJ2-2; D ambiguous. Germline CDR1 MNHEY, CDR2 SVGAGI. Trimming pared 4 bases from V and 6 bases from J, leaving 12 bases between. This CDR3 contains 14 residues. CDR3 loop: CASSSFSESGELFF. DNA for the CDR3: TGTGCCAGCAGTTCTTTCAGTGAATCCGGGGAGCTGTTTTTT.

This clonotype came up a few times. The chain couples TRBV6-6 to TRBJ1-5; the match to TRBD1 covers 7 bases. The CDR3 consists of 16 residues. Germline V gene lookup returns CDR1 MNHNY and CDR2 SVGAGI (reference sequence). V gave up 7 bases and J gave up 3 bases; unmatched junction bases: 12. As DNA, the CDR3 is TGTGCCAGCAACCCTAGGAGGGGGCGAGACAATCAGCCCCAGCATTTT. Its protein is CASNPRRGRDNQPQHF.

V gene TRBV10-3 combines with J gene TRBJ2-5; 12 nucleotides line up with TRBD2. J was trimmed by 5 bases and V by 11 bases; bases with no gene match: 3. The CDR3 contains 12 residues. Per the germline V gene, CDR1 is ENHRY and CDR2 is SYGVKD. CDR3 nucleotide sequence: TGTGCCGTCGGGACTAGCGGGGAGACCCAGTACTTC. Protein sequence: CAVGTSGETQYF.

This sequence joins TRBV15 and TRBJ1-3; no clear D. Trimming cost V 6 bases and J 0 bases, with 9 bases left between them. CDR1 is LNHNV, CDR2 YYDKDF, per germline (reference sequence). The CDR3 consists of 14 residues. DNA for the CDR3: TGTGCCACCAGAACCTGGGGCTCTGGAAACACCATATATTTT. Protein: CATRTWGSGNTIYF.

This clonotype came up many times. The rearrangement links TRBV4-2 to TRBJ2-3, with 7 bases lining up with TRBD2. V dropped 6 bases and J dropped 8; count of bases not matched to a gene: 14. CDR1 is LGHNA and CDR2 is YNFKEQ in the germline V gene. The CDR3 runs 15 residues. The CDR3, as DNA: TGTGCCAGCAGAAGAGCGGGGTCTAGCACGGGTACGCAGTATTTT. It specifies CASRRAGSSTGTQYF.

A few counts support this clonotype. The gene calls are TRBV12-3 or TRBV12-4 and TRBJ2-1; no firm D call. The V end lost 5 bases, the J end lost 3 bases, and 11 bases lay between the germline ends. The CDR3 covers 14 residues. The CDR3 DNA is TGTGCCAGCAGTCTTCCGGGTTACTACAATGAGCAGTTCTTC. Protein product: CASSLPGYYNEQFF.

At least ten counts were recorded for this clonotype. This chain joins TRBV7-9 and TRBJ1-2; TRBD1 matches 7 bases. Germline V gene lookup returns CDR1 SEHNR and CDR2 FQNEAQ (reference sequence). Trimming at V came to 1 base and at J to 4 bases, leaving 6 bases not matched to a gene. The CDR3 spans 15 residues. As DNA, the CDR3 is TGTGCCAGCAGCTTAGAAGGGGGCAGAGGCTATGGCTACACCTTC. Translation gives CASSLEGGRGYGYTF.

This clonotype occurred many times. The chain is built from TRBV7-2 and TRBJ2-7, with D hard to call. Germline V gene lookup returns CDR1 SGHTA and CDR2 FQGNSA. Trimming took off 5 bases at V and 4 bases at J, with 12 bases between the two ends. This CDR3 contains 13 residues. Here the CDR3 DNA reads TGTGCCAGCAGCCCGGCGAGGAAATACGAGCAGTACTTC. Its protein is CASSPARKYEQYF. Based on the CDR3 plus reference TRBV7-2 and TRBJ2-7, the full variable domain is GAGVSQSPSNKVTEKGKDVELRCDPISGHTALYWYRQSLGQGLEFLIYFQGNSAPDKSGLPSDRFSAERTGGSVSTLTIQRTQQEDSAVYLCASSPARKYEQYFGPGTRLTVT.

The rearrangement uses TRBV18 and TRBJ1-5; TRBD1 matches 7 bases. V lost 3 bases and J lost 0; bases outside the gene matches: 2. This CDR3 spans 15 amino acids. Germline V CDR1 and CDR2: KGHSH, LQKENI. In DNA, the CDR3 is TGTGCCAGCTCACCTACAGGGGATAGCAATCAGCCCCAGCATTTT. Translation gives CASSPTGDSNQPQHF.